The text below deals with one TCR beta chain. There is no known antigen for this receptor. It has no much larger one-base neighbor in the sample; base qualities were not kept. This specimen comes from a study of blood T cell repertoires in COVID-19 (dated by TCRdb to about 2020). With regard to the full study: The collaborator samples originated in the United States, Italy and Spain and spanned the acute and convalescent phases of COVID-19. The material from the prospective study consisted of cDNA or gDNA derived from T cells, B-cell-depleted T cells, or PBMCs. The dataset comprised deeply sampled blood TCRbeta repertoires from subjects exposed to, actively infected with, or recovered from COVID-19. The repertoires were made available in a free public database intended to serve as a resource for research on the immune response to SARS-CoV-2. The samples were drawn from the first 160 participants of the ongoing ImmuneRACE study and from 1,254 subjects provided by 6 global collaborators. Sample metadata almost always included a de-identified subject ID, COVID-19 status, age in years and sex. HLA class I and class II types, where available, came from metadata supplied by the sample provider rather than from assay-based typing. Paper-wide results and their limitations: The quantity of clinical and demographic metadata differed by source and by participant and was supplied without curation.

V sheds 7 bases and J sheds 5 bases, leaving 12 bases between their ends. According to the germline V gene, CDR1 reads MNHEY and CDR2 reads SVGAGI. Taken from cysteine to phenylalanine, the CDR3 has 13 residues. Of the read, only the CDR3 DNA is kept; its 39 bases are in frame from base 1. TCRbeta CDR3 regions were amplified from genomic DNA using the immunoSEQ Assay, a bias-controlled multiplex PCR. For the original study's pipeline: The number of nucleated cells in each sample was estimated by amplification of reference gene primers within the assay. To quantify the absolute abundance of each unique TCRbeta CDR3 rearrangement, sequence reads were collapsed and filtered. Productive Simpson clonality was computed per sample as the square root of Simpson's diversity index over productive rearrangements. TCRdb re-hosts the immuneACCESS table, in-frame sequences only. Its copies lack some clones; in the studies checked, an unresolved V gene accounts for under half of them, and the cause for the rest is not known. For V, J and clone size, that table is used; D and trimming come from the DNA. For this sample the table gives around 240,000 clones, of which approximately 83% were detected only once. Roughly 7% of the sample is in the top ten clones.

Each collaborating institution followed its own protocols to collect whole blood in K2EDTA tubes. For TCRbeta analysis, collaborators shipped samples as frozen whole blood, isolated PBMCs, or DNA extracted from either of those sample types. The sequence was collected from a woman aged 45-65 years with acute or convalescent COVID-19. The sequence joins TRBV6-5 to TRBJ1-5; there is no confident call for the D gene. The sample consisted of peripheral blood. The CDR3 has the sequence CASNLDGYQPQHF. The DNA sequence is as follows: TGTGCCAGCAACCTCGACGGGTATCAGCCCCAGCATTTT.